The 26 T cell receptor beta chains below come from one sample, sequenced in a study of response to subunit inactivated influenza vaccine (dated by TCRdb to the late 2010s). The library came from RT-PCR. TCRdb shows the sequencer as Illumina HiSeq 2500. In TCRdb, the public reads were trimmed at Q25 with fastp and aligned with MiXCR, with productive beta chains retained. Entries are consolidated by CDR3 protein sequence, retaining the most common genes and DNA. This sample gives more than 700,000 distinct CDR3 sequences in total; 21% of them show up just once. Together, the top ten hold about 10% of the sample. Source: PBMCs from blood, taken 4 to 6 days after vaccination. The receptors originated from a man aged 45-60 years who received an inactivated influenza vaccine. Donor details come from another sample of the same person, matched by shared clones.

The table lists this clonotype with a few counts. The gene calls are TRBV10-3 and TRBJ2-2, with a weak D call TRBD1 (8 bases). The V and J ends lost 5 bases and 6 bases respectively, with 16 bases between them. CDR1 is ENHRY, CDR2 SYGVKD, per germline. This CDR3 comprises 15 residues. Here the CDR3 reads CAISSGTGGAGELFF. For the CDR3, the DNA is TGTGCCATCAGTAGCGGGACAGGAGGCGCCGGGGAGCTGTTTTTT.

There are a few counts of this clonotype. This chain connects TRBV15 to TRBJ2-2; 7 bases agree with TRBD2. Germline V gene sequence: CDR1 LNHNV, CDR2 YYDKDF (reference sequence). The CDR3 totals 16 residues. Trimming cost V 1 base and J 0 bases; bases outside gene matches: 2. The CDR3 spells CATSRASGANTGELFF. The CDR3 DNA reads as TGTGCCACCAGCAGAGCAAGCGGGGCGAACACCGGGGAGCTGTTTTTT.

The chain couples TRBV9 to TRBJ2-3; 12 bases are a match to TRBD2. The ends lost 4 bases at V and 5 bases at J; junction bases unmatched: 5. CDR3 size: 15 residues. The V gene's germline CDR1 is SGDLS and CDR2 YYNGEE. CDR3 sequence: CASSLRLAGEDTQYF. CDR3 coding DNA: TGTGCCAGCAGCTTACGACTAGCGGGAGAAGATACGCAGTATTTT.

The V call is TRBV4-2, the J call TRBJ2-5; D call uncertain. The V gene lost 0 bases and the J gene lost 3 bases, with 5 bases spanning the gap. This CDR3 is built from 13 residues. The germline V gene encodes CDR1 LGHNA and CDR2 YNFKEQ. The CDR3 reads CASSQDPKETQYF. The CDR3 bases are TGTGCCAGCAGCCAAGATCCAAAAGAGACCCAGTACTTC.

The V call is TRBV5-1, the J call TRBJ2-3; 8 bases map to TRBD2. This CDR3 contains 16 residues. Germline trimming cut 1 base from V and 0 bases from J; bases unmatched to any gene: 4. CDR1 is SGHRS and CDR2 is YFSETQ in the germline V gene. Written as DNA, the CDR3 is TGCGCCAGCAGCTTGTACGGGGGGGGGAGCACAGATACGCAGTATTTT. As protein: CASSLYGGGSTDTQYF.

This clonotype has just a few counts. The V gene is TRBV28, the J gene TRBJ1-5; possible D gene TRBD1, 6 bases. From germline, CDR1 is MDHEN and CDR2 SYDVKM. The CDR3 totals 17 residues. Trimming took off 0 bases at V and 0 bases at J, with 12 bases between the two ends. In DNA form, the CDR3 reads TGTGCCAGCAGTTTATGGGCAGGGGTTAATAGCAATCAGCCCCAGCATTTT. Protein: CASSLWAGVNSNQPQHF.

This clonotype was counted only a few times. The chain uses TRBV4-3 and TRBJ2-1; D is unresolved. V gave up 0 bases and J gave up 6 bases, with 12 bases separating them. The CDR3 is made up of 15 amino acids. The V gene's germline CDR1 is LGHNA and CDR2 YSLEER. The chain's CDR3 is CASSQDYAVLNEQFF. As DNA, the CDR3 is TGCGCCAGCAGCCAAGATTATGCGGTCCTCAATGAGCAGTTCTTC.

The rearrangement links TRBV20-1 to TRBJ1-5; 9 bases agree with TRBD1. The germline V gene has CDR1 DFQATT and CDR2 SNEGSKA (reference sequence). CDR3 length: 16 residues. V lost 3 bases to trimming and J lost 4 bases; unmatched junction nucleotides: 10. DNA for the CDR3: TGCAGTGCTAGGGAAGAATACAGGGGGCTTAATCAGCCCCAGCATTTT. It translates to CSAREEYRGLNQPQHF.

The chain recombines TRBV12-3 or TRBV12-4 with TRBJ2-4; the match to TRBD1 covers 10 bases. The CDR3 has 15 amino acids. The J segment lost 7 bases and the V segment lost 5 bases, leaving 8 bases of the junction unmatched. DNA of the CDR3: TGTGCCAGCAGTGCTCGGGACAGGGGAAGGAACATTCAGTACTTC. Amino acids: CASSARDRGRNIQYF.

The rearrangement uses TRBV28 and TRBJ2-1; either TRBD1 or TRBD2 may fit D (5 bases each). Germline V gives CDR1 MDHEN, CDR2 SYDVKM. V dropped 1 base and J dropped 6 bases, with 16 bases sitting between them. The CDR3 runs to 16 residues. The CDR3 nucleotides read TGTGCCAGCAGTTTATACGGGACCGTCGTTGGCAATGAGCAGTTCTTC. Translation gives CASSLYGTVVGNEQFF.

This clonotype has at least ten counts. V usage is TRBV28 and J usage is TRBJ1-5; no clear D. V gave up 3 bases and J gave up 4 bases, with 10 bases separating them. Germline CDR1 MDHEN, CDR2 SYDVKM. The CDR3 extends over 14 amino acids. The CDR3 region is CASSFPQVNQPQHF. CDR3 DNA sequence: TGTGCCAGCAGTTTTCCCCAGGTTAATCAGCCCCAGCATTTT.

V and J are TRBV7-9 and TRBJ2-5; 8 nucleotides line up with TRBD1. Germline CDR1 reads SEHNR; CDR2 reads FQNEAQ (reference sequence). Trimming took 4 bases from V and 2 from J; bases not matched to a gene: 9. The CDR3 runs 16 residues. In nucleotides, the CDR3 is TGTGCCAGCAGCTCCCAGGGGGCGCGGGGTCAAGAGACCCAGTACTTC. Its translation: CASSSQGARGQETQYF.

The chain's CDR3 is CASSFGVRGWNTEAFF. CDR3 sequence (DNA): TGTGCCAGCAGTTTCGGGGTGAGGGGATGGAACACTGAAGCTTTCTTT. The chain couples TRBV28 to TRBJ1-1; maybe TRBD1 (5 bases). CDR1 MDHEN and CDR2 SYDVKM come from the germline V gene. V lost 3 bases and J lost 1, with 15 bases in between. The CDR3 runs 16 residues.

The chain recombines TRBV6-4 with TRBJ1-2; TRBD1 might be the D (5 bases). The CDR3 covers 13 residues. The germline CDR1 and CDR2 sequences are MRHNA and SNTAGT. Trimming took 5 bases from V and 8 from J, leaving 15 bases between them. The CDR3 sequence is CASSNSQGLGYTF. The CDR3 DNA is TGTGCCAGCAGTAATTCCCAGGGACTCGGCTACACCTTC.

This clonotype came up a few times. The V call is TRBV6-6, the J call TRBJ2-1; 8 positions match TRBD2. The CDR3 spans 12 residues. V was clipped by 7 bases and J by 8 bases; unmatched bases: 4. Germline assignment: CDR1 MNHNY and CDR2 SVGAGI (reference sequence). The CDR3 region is CASIGAGDEQFF. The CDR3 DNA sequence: TGTGCCAGCATCGGAGCGGGAGATGAGCAGTTCTTC.

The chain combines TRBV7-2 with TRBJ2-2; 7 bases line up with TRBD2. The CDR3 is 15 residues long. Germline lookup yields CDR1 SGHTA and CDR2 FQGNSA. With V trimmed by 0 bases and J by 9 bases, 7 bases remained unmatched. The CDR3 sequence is CASSLAGGDSRELFF. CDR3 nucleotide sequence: TGTGCCAGCAGCTTAGCGGGGGGGGACTCCCGGGAGCTGTTTTTT. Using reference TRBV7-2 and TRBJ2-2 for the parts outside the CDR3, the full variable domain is GAGVSQSPSNKVTEKGKDVELRCDPISGHTALYWYRQSLGQGLEFLIYFQGNSAPDKSGLPSDRFSAERTGGSVSTLTIQRTQQEDSAVYLCASSLAGGDSRELFFGEGSRLTVL.

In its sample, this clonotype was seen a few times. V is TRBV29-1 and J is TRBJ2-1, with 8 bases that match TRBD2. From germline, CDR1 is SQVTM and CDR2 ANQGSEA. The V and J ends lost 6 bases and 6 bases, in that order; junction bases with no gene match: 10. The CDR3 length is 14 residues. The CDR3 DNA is TGCAGCGTCGGAAGAGCGGGAGACGGCAATGAGCAGTTCTTC. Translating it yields CSVGRAGDGNEQFF.

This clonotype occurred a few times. The CDR3 loop is CSARDYRGILAGHYYEQYF. CDR3 nucleotides: TGCAGTGCTAGAGATTATCGGGGTATACTAGCGGGGCACTACTACGAGCAGTACTTC. This chain uses TRBV20-1 with TRBJ2-7, with 10 bases lining up with TRBD2. This CDR3 region has 19 residues. V gave up 0 bases and J gave up 3 bases; unmatched junction bases: 17. Germline V gene sequence: CDR1 DFQATT, CDR2 SNEGSKA (reference sequence).

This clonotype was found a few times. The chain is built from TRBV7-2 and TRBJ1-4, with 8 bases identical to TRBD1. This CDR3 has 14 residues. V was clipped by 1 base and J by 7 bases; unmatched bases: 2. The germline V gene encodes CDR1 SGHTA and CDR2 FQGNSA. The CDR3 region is CASSLGQGAEKLFF. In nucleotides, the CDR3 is TGTGCCAGCAGCTTAGGCCAGGGGGCTGAAAAACTGTTTTTT.

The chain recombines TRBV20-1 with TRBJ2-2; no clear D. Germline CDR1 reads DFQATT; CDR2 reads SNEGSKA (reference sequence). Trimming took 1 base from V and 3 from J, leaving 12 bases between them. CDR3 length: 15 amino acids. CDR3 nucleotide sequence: TGCAGTGCTAGAGCGAGAGACGGTCACACCGGGGAGCTGTTTTTT. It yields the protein CSARARDGHTGELFF.

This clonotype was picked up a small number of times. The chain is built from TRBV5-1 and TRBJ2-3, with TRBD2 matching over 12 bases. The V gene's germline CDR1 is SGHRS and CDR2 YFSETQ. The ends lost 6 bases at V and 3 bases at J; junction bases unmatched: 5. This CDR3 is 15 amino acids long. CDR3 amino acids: CASTTGTSGTDTQYF. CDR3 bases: TGCGCCAGCACCACAGGGACTAGCGGGACAGATACGCAGTATTTT.

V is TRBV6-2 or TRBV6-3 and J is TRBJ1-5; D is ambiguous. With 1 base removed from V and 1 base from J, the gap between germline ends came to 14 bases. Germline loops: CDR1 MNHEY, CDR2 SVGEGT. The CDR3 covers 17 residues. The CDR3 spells CASSYLSGYESNQPQHF. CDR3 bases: TGTGCCAGCAGTTACTTGTCGGGCTACGAAAGCAATCAGCCCCAGCATTTT.

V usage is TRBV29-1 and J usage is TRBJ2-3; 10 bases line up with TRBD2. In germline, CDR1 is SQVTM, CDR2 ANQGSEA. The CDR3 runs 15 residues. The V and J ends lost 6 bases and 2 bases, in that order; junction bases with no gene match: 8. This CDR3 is CSVPRTSGYTDTQYF. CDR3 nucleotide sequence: TGCAGCGTGCCCCGGACTAGCGGATACACAGATACGCAGTATTTT.

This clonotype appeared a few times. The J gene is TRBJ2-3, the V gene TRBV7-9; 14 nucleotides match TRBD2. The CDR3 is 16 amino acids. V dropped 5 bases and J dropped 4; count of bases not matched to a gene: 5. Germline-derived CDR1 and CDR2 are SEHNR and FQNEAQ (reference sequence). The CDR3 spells CASSPRGLAGADTQYF. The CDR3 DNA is TGTGCCAGCAGCCCCCGGGGACTAGCGGGGGCAGATACGCAGTATTTT.

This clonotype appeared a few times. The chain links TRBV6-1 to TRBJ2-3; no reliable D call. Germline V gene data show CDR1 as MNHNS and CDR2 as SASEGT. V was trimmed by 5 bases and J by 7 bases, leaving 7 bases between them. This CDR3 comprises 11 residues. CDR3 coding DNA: TGTGCCAGCAGTTGGCGACATACGCAGTATTTT. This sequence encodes CASSWRHTQYF.

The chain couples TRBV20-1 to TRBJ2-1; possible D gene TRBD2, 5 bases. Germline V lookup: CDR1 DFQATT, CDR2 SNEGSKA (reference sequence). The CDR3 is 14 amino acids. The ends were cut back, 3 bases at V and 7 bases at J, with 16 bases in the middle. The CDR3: CSASRGSAENEQFF. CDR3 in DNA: TGCAGTGCTAGTCGAGGGAGTGCGGAAAATGAGCAGTTCTTC.